This T cell receptor beta chain was captured in a study of regulatory T cells in long-lasting Graves disease. This clonotype was seen more than once but under ten times. The time point here: newly diagnosed GD, antithyroid drugs for less than 3 months. There was RNA extracted from PBMCs, and the TCR library was made from it. Both iRepertoire HTBI primers and Arm-PCR of CDR3 regions were used to build the TCR beta libraries. In TCRdb, the multiplex PCR reads were re-called with MiXCR into one record per CDR3 protein. The table records a few hundred thousand distinct CDR3 sequences, approximately 16% of them present only once. The CDR3 runs to 15 residues. The germline V gene encodes CDR1 SNHLY and CDR2 FYNNEI. V was trimmed by 4 bases and J by 2 bases, leaving 12 bases between them. The sample was also reused in another study, on T cells in Graves' hyperthyroidism and ophthalmopathy.

Sequences were derived from peripheral blood mononuclear cells (PBMCs), sampled at new diagnosis, from a patient treated with antithyroid drugs. The clonotype comes from a young woman with Graves disease. The chain uses TRBV2 and TRBJ2-1, with D perhaps TRBD2 (5 bases). This CDR3 is CASSVSEPTYNEQFF. In DNA form, the CDR3 reads TGTGCCAGCAGTGTTAGCGAACCCACCTACAATGAGCAGTTCTTC.